The subject of this entry is one T cell receptor (beta chain). The antigen it recognizes is unknown. There are no base qualities to consult, and no much larger clone falls within one base. This sample stems from a study of control samples from healthy donors and cancer patients (dated by TCRdb to the early 2020s). Between the V and J ends, shortened by 6 bases and 5 bases respectively, the junction contains 13 bases. The germline V gene encodes CDR1 MRHNA and CDR2 SNTAGT. From the cysteine through the phenylalanine, the CDR3 covers 13 amino acids. The read is trimmed to its CDR3 DNA, 39 bases read in frame from base 1. The library relied on the immunoSEQ multiplex PCR assay. Not all clones reach the TCRdb copy of this immuneACCESS table, which keeps in-frame sequences only. Checked studies attribute under half of the gap to unresolved V genes and leave the rest unexplained. The sample table contains some 64,000 clones; only one count was recorded for 70% to 90% of them. The top ten constitute about 2.1% of the sample.

The receptor's source is a woman aged 45-60 years with head and neck cancer. The chain joins TRBV6-4 to TRBJ1-1; the D gene is perhaps TRBD1, on 5 matching bases. The sample taken for sequencing was PBMCs. Read as DNA, the sequence is TGTGCCAGCAGCGAGGGGCGTGATACTGAAGCTTTCTTT. It specifies CASSEGRDTEAFF.